The 29 T cell receptor beta chains presented below share a single source sample, sequenced in a study of long-term antiretroviral therapy in people with HIV (dated by TCRdb to 2022 to 2024). Sequencing of the TRB variable region was done with the immunoSEQ hsTCRB v3.0 assay at survey level resolution. TCRdb retrieved this table from immuneACCESS and kept in-frame rearrangements only. Not all clones are present; in checked studies, unresolved V genes account for under half, and no reason is known for the remainder. The sample table lists 30,000 to 35,000 clones, about 97% of them with a count of one. Jointly, the top ten make up roughly 2.9% of the sample. Sequenced here: unsorted PBMCs, sampled 6.9 years after starting antiretroviral therapy. The receptors here all came from a man younger than 45 with HIV.

The genes are TRBV6-1 and TRBJ2-1, with 12 positions matching TRBD1. With 4 bases clipped from V and 10 bases from J, the junction kept 8 bases outside the gene matches. In germline, CDR1 is MNHNS, CDR2 SASEGT. This CDR3 is 15 amino acids long. The CDR3 sequence is CASSVPGQGAWEQFF. The CDR3 bases are TGTGCCAGCAGTGTCCCGGGACAGGGGGCCTGGGAGCAGTTCTTC.

The chain has TRBV27 and TRBJ2-7; 8 nucleotides agree with TRBD1. V gave up 3 bases and J gave up 5 bases; unmatched junction bases: 3. Germline V gene lookup returns CDR1 MNHEY and CDR2 SMNVEV (reference sequence). The CDR3 loop spans 13 amino acids. In nucleotides, the CDR3 is TGTGCCAGCAGTTTGGGACAGGTGGACGAGCAGTACTTC. Amino acid sequence: CASSLGQVDEQYF.

The V gene is TRBV4-3, the J gene TRBJ2-2, with a possible D match to TRBD2 (7 bases). With 7 bases removed from V and 6 bases from J, the gap between germline ends came to 24 bases. The CDR3 is 17 residues long. Germline CDR1 reads LGHNA; CDR2 reads YSLEER. The CDR3 nucleotides read TGCGCCAGCAATATGAGGCTGGCGGGGGCGATGGCCGGGGAGCTGTTTTTT. Protein sequence: CASNMRLAGAMAGELFF.

V and J are TRBV4-2 and TRBJ2-3; D might be TRBD2 (5 bases). CDR3 size: 14 residues. Germline values: CDR1 LGHNA, CDR2 YNFKEQ. Trimming cost V 4 bases and J 5 bases, with 13 bases left between them. CDR3 sequence reads: CASSLMRGRDTQYF. The CDR3 DNA follows: TGTGCCAGCAGCCTAATGAGAGGGAGAGATACGCAGTATTTT.

V is TRBV5-1 and J is TRBJ2-7; D is ambiguous. Trimming cost V 2 bases and J 0 bases, with 12 bases left between them. Germline V gives CDR1 SGHRS, CDR2 YFSETQ. The CDR3 is 15 residues long. CDR3 in amino acids: CASSFRSLLSYEQYF. Here the CDR3 DNA reads TGCGCCAGCAGCTTTCGCAGCTTACTCTCCTACGAGCAGTACTTC.

The V gene is TRBV10-3, the J gene TRBJ2-7; unclear D gene. This CDR3 is 15 amino acids long. V was clipped by 8 bases and J by 0 bases, with 17 bases between them. CDR1 is ENHRY and CDR2 is SYGVKD in the germline V gene. The CDR3 coding sequence is TGTGCCATCCGGCGAATTCGAGAAAGCTCCTACGAGCAGTACTTC. Protein sequence: CAIRRIRESSYEQYF.

The gene calls are TRBV9 and TRBJ2-1; 13 bases are shared with TRBD2. Germline loops: CDR1 SGDLS, CDR2 YYNGEE. J was trimmed by 7 bases and V by 4 bases; bases with no gene match: 17. CDR3 length: 19 amino acids. In DNA, the CDR3 is TGTGCCAGCAGCCTCACTAGCGGGAGGGCCCGAAGCATTAGGAATGAGCAGTTCTTC. It encodes CASSLTSGRARSIRNEQFF.

The chain has TRBV6-1 and TRBJ2-5; D not resolved. V was clipped by 4 bases and J by 2 bases, with 5 bases between them. There are 12 residues in the CDR3. Germline V gene data show CDR1 as MNHNS and CDR2 as SASEGT. CDR3 loop: CASSVGQETQYF. CDR3 bases: TGTGCCAGCAGTGTGGGTCAAGAGACCCAGTACTTC.

The chain carries TRBV4-3 and TRBJ1-2, with D unclear. V was clipped by 0 bases and J by 2 bases, with 7 bases between them. The CDR3 covers 14 residues. Per the germline V gene, CDR1 is LGHNA and CDR2 is YSLEER. CDR3 nucleotide sequence: TGCGCCAGCAGCCAAGATCTAGGAAACTATGGCTACACCTTC. Protein product: CASSQDLGNYGYTF.

The J gene is TRBJ2-7, the V gene TRBV5-1, with 13 bases fitting TRBD2. Germline CDR1 reads SGHRS; CDR2 reads YFSETQ. This CDR3 is built from 14 residues. J was trimmed by 4 bases and V by 4 bases; bases with no gene match: 2. This CDR3 reads CASSETSGRYEQYF. Here the CDR3 DNA reads TGCGCCAGCAGCGAGACTAGCGGGAGGTACGAGCAGTACTTC. Combining the CDR3 with reference TRBV5-1 and TRBJ2-7 gives the whole variable domain KAGVTQTPRYLIKTRGQQVTLSCSPISGHRSVSWYQQTPGQGLQFLFEYFSETQRNKGNFPGRFSGRQFSNSRSEMNVSTLELGDSALYLCASSETSGRYEQYFGPGTRLTVT.

This chain connects TRBV6-5 to TRBJ2-2; no clear D gene. The CDR3 has 14 amino acids. Germline CDR1 and CDR2: MNHEY and SVGAGI. V lost 8 bases and J 0 bases, leaving 10 bases between the germline ends. In DNA form, the CDR3 reads TGTGCCAGCTACAAGAGACCGAACACCGGGGAGCTGTTTTTT. Encoded protein: CASYKRPNTGELFF.

This clone occurred once. V usage is TRBV27 and J usage is TRBJ2-6; D call uncertain. V was cut by 6 bases and J by 0 bases, with 6 bases left in between. This CDR3 has 14 amino acids. Germline V gives CDR1 MNHEY, CDR2 SMNVEV (reference sequence). This chain's CDR3 is CASRPSSGANVLTF. CDR3 bases: TGTGCCAGCAGACCTAGCTCTGGGGCCAACGTCCTGACTTTC. The entire variable domain, with the rest obtained from reference TRBV27 and TRBJ2-6, is as follows: EAQVTQNPRYLITVTGKKLTVTCSQNMNHEYMSWYRQDPGLGLRQIYYSMNVEVTDKGDVPEGYKVSRKEKRNFPLILESPSPNQTSLYFCASRPSSGANVLTFGAGSRLTVL.

The rearrangement links TRBV4-2 to TRBJ2-3, with 8 bases lining up with TRBD2. CDR1 is LGHNA, CDR2 YNFKEQ, per germline. The V segment lost 1 base and the J segment 6 bases; nucleotides outside the gene matches: 6. This CDR3 contains 15 residues. CDR3: CASSQVLGGRDTQYF. CDR3 DNA sequence: TGTGCCAGCAGCCAAGTCCTCGGCGGGAGGGATACGCAGTATTTT.

J is TRBJ2-1 and V is TRBV11-2; D may match TRBD1 or TRBD2 (5 bases each). Germline values: CDR1 SGHAT, CDR2 FQNNGV. V lost 0 bases and J 8 bases, leaving 8 bases between the germline ends. The CDR3 totals 13 residues. The CDR3 nucleotides are TGTGCCAGCAGCTTAGATAGGGACGATGAGCAGTTCTTC. Protein sequence: CASSLDRDDEQFF.

The CDR3, as DNA: TGTGCCAGTAAAACGGGGGCCAACGAGCAGTACTTC. It yields the protein CASKTGANEQYF. The gene calls are TRBV19 and TRBJ2-7, with D perhaps given as TRBD1 or TRBD2 (6 bases each). The germline CDR1 and CDR2 sequences are LNHDA and SQIVND (reference sequence). The V and J ends lost 7 bases and 5 bases respectively, with 12 bases between them. The CDR3 runs to 12 residues.

CDR3 protein: CASSPVTSNYEQYF. CDR3 bases: TGTGCCAGCAGCCCCGTTACGTCGAACTACGAGCAGTACTTC. The V and J genes are TRBV7-9 and TRBJ2-7; unclear D gene. The CDR3 is made up of 14 amino acids. Trimming took off 5 bases at V and 3 bases at J, with 14 bases between the two ends. The germline V gene has CDR1 SEHNR and CDR2 FQNEAQ (reference sequence).

The chain combines TRBV28 with TRBJ1-5; 9 bases match TRBD1. V lost 5 bases to trimming and J lost 7 bases; unmatched junction nucleotides: 12. Germline V gene lookup returns CDR1 MDHEN and CDR2 SYDVKM. This CDR3 has 16 residues. The CDR3, as DNA: TGTGCCAGCAGTGGGGGGACAGGGAGCCTCCGGCAGCCCCAGCATTTT. Amino acids: CASSGGTGSLRQPQHF.

The CDR3 DNA reads TGTGCCAGCAGTGGAGGGGCTCGCCACGAGCAGTACTTC. Residues: CASSGGARHEQYF. The rearrangement links TRBV6-9 to TRBJ2-7, with TRBD2 as a possible D gene (6 bases). Trimming cost V 5 bases and J 5 bases, with 13 bases left between them. Looked up from germline, CDR1 is MNHGY and CDR2 is SVAAGI. The CDR3 totals 13 residues.

This clone was recorded once. The chain joins TRBV28 to TRBJ2-7; D is unresolved. This CDR3 spans 15 amino acids. Trimming cost V 6 bases and J 5 bases, with 20 bases left between them. In germline, CDR1 is MDHEN, CDR2 SYDVKM. The CDR3 DNA reads TGTGCCAGCAGCCCTACCCAGGCCGGGCACCACGAGCAGTACTTC. Translating it yields CASSPTQAGHHEQYF.

This chain joins TRBV7-9 and TRBJ1-4; TRBD1 agrees at 7 bases. Trimming at V came to 5 bases and at J to 8 bases, leaving 8 bases not matched to a gene. Germline-derived CDR1 and CDR2 are SEHNR and FQNEAQ (reference sequence). This CDR3 has 14 residues. Here the CDR3 reads CASSLQTGIEKLFF. The CDR3, as DNA: TGTGCCAGCAGCCTACAGACAGGGATAGAAAAACTGTTTTTT.

This clone appeared a single time. The V gene is TRBV5-1, the J gene TRBJ2-6; D ambiguous. Germline V lookup: CDR1 SGHRS, CDR2 YFSETQ. CDR3 length equals 17 residues. V lost 0 bases and J 1 base, leaving 11 bases between the germline ends. This CDR3 is CASSLGGRRSGANVLTF. The CDR3 nucleotides read TGCGCCAGCAGCTTGGGTGGACGGAGATCTGGGGCCAACGTCCTGACTTTC.

The chain uses TRBV19 and TRBJ2-3; 10 bases align to TRBD2. There are 18 residues in the CDR3. V gave up 6 bases and J gave up 5 bases; unmatched junction bases: 17. Germline V gene lookup returns CDR1 LNHDA and CDR2 SQIVND (reference sequence). The CDR3 spells CASREGLQREGRVDTQYF. CDR3 bases: TGTGCCAGTAGAGAGGGGCTCCAGCGGGAGGGCCGGGTAGATACGCAGTATTTT.

CDR3 sequence: CASSEFRAPTQGQFF. CDR3 DNA sequence: TGTGCCAGCAGTGAGTTTCGGGCCCCTACTCAAGGGCAGTTCTTC. The chain is built from TRBV2 and TRBJ2-1; D unclear. The CDR3 runs to 15 residues. Looked up from germline, CDR1 is SNHLY and CDR2 is FYNNEI. Trimming removed 3 bases at V and 12 bases at J, with 21 bases between.

The gene calls are TRBV2 and TRBJ1-5; D not certain. Trimming cost V 6 bases and J 0 bases, with 12 bases left between them. The CDR3 totals 15 residues. CDR1 is SNHLY, CDR2 FYNNEI, per germline. The CDR3 coding sequence is TGTGCCAGCAGGGGAACCCGAAATAGCAATCAGCCCCAGCATTTT. As protein: CASRGTRNSNQPQHF. Full variable domain (missing parts from reference TRBV2 and TRBJ1-5): EPEVTQTPSHQVTQMGQEVILRCVPISNHLYFYWYRQILGQKVEFLVSFYNNEISEKSEIFDDQFSVERPDGSNFTLKIRSTKLEDSAMYFCASRGTRNSNQPQHFGDGTRLSIL.

In this sample, this clone turned up once. The chain employs TRBV7-2 and TRBJ2-3; D possibly corresponds to TRBD2 (7 bases). This CDR3 is built from 15 residues. V was shortened by 5 bases and J by 3 bases, with 15 bases between the two germline ends. CDR1 and CDR2 from the germline V gene are SGHTA and FQGNSA. This CDR3 is CASSTRGGGTDTQYF. As DNA, the CDR3 is TGTGCCAGCAGCACAAGGGGGGGAGGGACAGATACGCAGTATTTT.

This chain links TRBV7-8 with TRBJ2-1, with TRBD2 identical over 10 bases. This CDR3 has 16 amino acids. V shed 0 bases and J 2 bases; nucleotides not matched to a gene: 1. The germline V gene encodes CDR1 SGHVS and CDR2 FQNEAQ. The CDR3 DNA sequence: TGTGCCAGCAGCTTAGCACTAGCGGGAACCTACAATGAGCAGTTCTTC. Translated, it gives CASSLALAGTYNEQFF.

The CDR3 DNA is TGTGCCAGCAGTTTTGGACGACCCTCCTACGAGCAGTACTTC. It specifies CASSFGRPSYEQYF. The rearrangement links TRBV28 to TRBJ2-7; D remains ambiguous. Between the trimmed V and J ends, which lost 3 bases and 0 bases, there was a span of 9 bases. In germline, CDR1 is MDHEN, CDR2 SYDVKM. This CDR3 comprises 14 residues.

The J gene is TRBJ2-5, the V gene TRBV2; D is unclear. Germline V gene sequence: CDR1 SNHLY, CDR2 FYNNEI. The CDR3 length is 15 residues. V was trimmed by 4 bases and J by 1 base, leaving 13 bases between them. The CDR3 region has the DNA TGTGCCAGCAGTGGGCAGTCAAACCCCCAAGAGACCCAGTACTTC. It yields the protein CASSGQSNPQETQYF.

This chain joins TRBV2 and TRBJ2-5; possible D gene TRBD1, 6 bases. The V gene's germline CDR1 is SNHLY and CDR2 FYNNEI. The CDR3 runs to 10 residues. In nucleotides, the CDR3 is TGTGCGACTCAGGGGGAGACCCAGTACTTC. Translated: CATQGETQYF.